A selection of T cell receptor beta chains follows, all from one sample in a study of OX40 agonist ivuxolimab in advanced cancers. Using immunoSEQ multiplex PCR, the repertoire was profiled, and TCRdb retains in-frame clones only, with some absent. This sample yields about 75,000 clones, of which approximately 90% are seen a single time; 8% to 10% belongs to the top ten. Specimen: CD4+ or CD8+ T cells sorted from blood, collected in a trial of the OX40 agonist ivuxolimab. The receptors come from an adult with an advanced solid tumor such as melanoma, head and neck, liver or kidney cancer. Both conserved end residues are part of each CDR3. The D gene is left open where the match is weak. Size is stated for part of the rows, as once, few or many counts, or as a class when the clone is expanded.

v_gene	d_gene	j_gene	abundance	CDR3nt	CDR3aa
TRBV7-2	TRBD1	TRBJ1-4	NA	TGTGCCAGCAGGAAAAACACCGGGACAGGGATGGAAAAACTGTTTTTT	CASRKNTGTGMEKLFF
TRBV7-6	NA	TRBJ1-1	NA	TGTGCCAGCAGCTTATATGAGCAAAACACTGAAGCTTTCTTT	CASSLYEQNTEAFF
TRBV19	NA	TRBJ1-5	NA	TGTGCCAGTCGCTCTGTCGCGAATCAGCCCCAGCATTTT	CASRSVANQPQHF
TRBV7-9	NA	TRBJ1-1	NA	TGTGCCAGCAGCTCCTTGGGAGGGGACACTGAAGCTTTCTTT	CASSSLGGDTEAFF
TRBV2	TRBD1	TRBJ2-1	NA	TGTGCCAGCAGGACAGGGAGCTCCTACAATGAGCAGTTCTTC	CASRTGSSYNEQFF
TRBV5-6	TRBD1	TRBJ2-7	NA	TGTGCCAGCAGCCGTCGAGGGGGCAGGCCCTACGAGCAGTACTTC	CASSRRGGRPYEQYF
TRBV5-1	NA	TRBJ2-1	NA	TGCGCCAGCAGCTTGAGGGGGGTTAACTACAATGAGCAGTTCTTC	CASSLRGVNYNEQFF
TRBV5-1	NA	TRBJ2-1	NA	TGCGCCAGCGCCCCGGGACAACTCTCCTACAATGAGCAGTTCTTC	CASAPGQLSYNEQFF
TRBV11-3	TRBD1	TRBJ1-1	NA	TGTGCCAGCAGCTTAGGTGGGGACAGGGAGGCTTTCTTT	CASSLGGDREAFF
TRBV28	NA	TRBJ1-4	NA	TGTGCCAGCAGAATACCAAATGAAAAACTGTTTTTT	CASRIPNEKLFF
TRBV6-4	NA	TRBJ2-2	NA	TGTGCCAGCAGTGACGGCAGGGGCACCGGGGAGCTGTTTTTT	CASSDGRGTGELFF
TRBV6-5	NA	TRBJ1-5	NA	TGTGCCAGCAGTACCCGGGGGAATCAGCCCCAGCATTTT	CASSTRGNQPQHF
TRBV7-3	NA	TRBJ1-5	NA	TGTGCCAGCAGCTTAGGCGTGGGGGCCAGCCCCAATCAGCCCCAGCATTTT	CASSLGVGASPNQPQHF
TRBV19	TRBD1	TRBJ1-2	NA	TGTGCCAGTCGAGACGGCCAGGGGGGCAGCGGCTACACCTTC	CASRDGQGGSGYTF
TRBV5-4	NA	TRBJ1-1	NA	TGTGCCAGCAGCTTGGGGCGGCAGAACACTGAAGCTTTCTTT	CASSLGRQNTEAFF
TRBV4-1	NA	TRBJ1-1	NA	TGCGCCAGCAGTCGGGGGGGATACACTGAAGCTTTCTTT	CASSRGGYTEAFF
TRBV19	TRBD2	TRBJ2-7	NA	TGTGCCAGTAGCCAGGTCCCGGGAGGCTACGAGCAGTACTTC	CASSQVPGGYEQYF
TRBV25-1	NA	TRBJ1-1	NA	TGTGCCAGCAGTGCCCCCCCTGAACACCCTGAAGCTTTCTTT	CASSAPPEHPEAFF
TRBV5-1	NA	TRBJ1-3	NA	TGCGCCAGCAGCTCCGGACAGACCTCTGGAAACACCATATATTTT	CASSSGQTSGNTIYF
TRBV6-5	NA	TRBJ1-6	NA	TGTGCCATCACCACGGACAGCAATTCACCCCTCCACTTT	CAITTDSNSPLHF
TRBV10-3	NA	TRBJ1-1	NA	TGTGCCACCCTATCAGGAGAGAACACTGAAGCTTTCTTT	CATLSGENTEAFF
TRBV19	TRBD1	TRBJ1-1	NA	TGTGCCAGTAGTATTATAGACAGGGACACTGAAGCTTTCTTT	CASSIIDRDTEAFF
TRBV11-2	TRBD1	TRBJ1-1	NA	TGTGCCAGCAGCCAGGGGGGTCTCATGAACACTGAAGCTTTCTTT	CASSQGGLMNTEAFF
TRBV5-1	NA	TRBJ2-6	NA	TGCGCCAGCCGATCCGTCAGCTCTGGGGCCAACGTCCTGACTTTC	CASRSVSSGANVLTF
TRBV18	NA	TRBJ2-7	NA	TGTGCCAGCTCACCCCCGGCGAGTGATGCTTGGTACTTC	CASSPPASDAWYF
TRBV4-3	TRBD1	TRBJ1-2	NA	TGCGCCAGCAGCCAACAGGGGGTCCATGGCTACACCTTC	CASSQQGVHGYTF
TRBV5-6	NA	TRBJ1-5	NA	TGTGCCAGCAGCTTGGGTGGTCGAGGGAATATAGGCAATCAGCCCCAGCATTTT	CASSLGGRGNIGNQPQHF
TRBV10-3	TRBD1	TRBJ1-6	NA	TGTGCCATCAGGACCGGGACAGAAAATTCACCCCTCCACTTT	CAIRTGTENSPLHF
TRBV25-1	NA	TRBJ1-4	NA	TGTGCCAGCAGTGAATTCGGGGATTGGAATGAAAAACTGTTTTTT	CASSEFGDWNEKLFF
TRBV19	NA	TRBJ2-3	NA	TGTGCCAGTAGAGGGGACTCGGACAGAAGCACAGATACGCAGTATTTT	CASRGDSDRSTDTQYF
TRBV2	TRBD1	TRBJ1-5	few	TGTGCCAGCAGCCGGGACAGGGTGAGCAATCAGCCCCAGCATTTT	CASSRDRVSNQPQHF
TRBV5-1	NA	TRBJ2-7	NA	TGCGCCAGCAGCCCGCCGGCGGCCGAGCAGTACTTC	CASSPPAAEQYF
TRBV15	NA	TRBJ1-2	NA	TGTGCCACCAGCAGAGACGGGACGGTTCTGATAGGGAACACCTTC	CATSRDGTVLIGNTF
TRBV6-5	NA	TRBJ1-1	NA	TGTGCCAGCAGTTACTCGCCAGGGAGAACTGAAGCTTTCTTT	CASSYSPGRTEAFF
TRBV18	NA	TRBJ1-5	NA	TGTGCCAGCTCACGTACGGACAGACAAAGCAATCAGCCCCAGCATTTT	CASSRTDRQSNQPQHF
TRBV18	NA	TRBJ1-1	NA	TGTGCCAGCTCACCGGGGGGTCCTGAAGCTTTCTTT	CASSPGGPEAFF
TRBV29-1	NA	TRBJ2-7	NA	TGCAGCGTTGGGCGGGCCGGATCCTACGAGCAGTACTTC	CSVGRAGSYEQYF
TRBV7-2	NA	TRBJ2-1	NA	TGTGCCAGCAGCCTTATGGATTCTTACAATGAGCAGTTCTTC	CASSLMDSYNEQFF
TRBV5-1	TRBD1	TRBJ2-3	NA	TGCGCCAGCAGCTTACAGGGGGCAGATACGCAGTATTTT	CASSLQGADTQYF
TRBV18	TRBD1	TRBJ1-1	NA	TGTGCCAGCTCACCCGGGACAGACGACACCGAAGCTTTCTTT	CASSPGTDDTEAFF
TRBV29-1	NA	TRBJ1-2	NA	TGCAGCGTCCCGATTGCAGGCAGGAATGGCTACACCTTC	CSVPIAGRNGYTF
TRBV15	NA	TRBJ2-5	NA	TGTGCCACCAGCAGAGATGTCCCGACAGCACAAGAGACCCAGTACTTC	CATSRDVPTAQETQYF
TRBV2	TRBD2	TRBJ2-3	NA	TGTGCCAGCAGGTCCACTAGCGGGGGGGCAACGGGGACAGATACGCAGTATTTT	CASRSTSGGATGTDTQYF
TRBV2	TRBD1	TRBJ1-2	NA	TGTGCCAGCAGATCGGGACAGACAGTCTATGGCTACACCTTC	CASRSGQTVYGYTF
TRBV19	TRBD2	TRBJ2-1	NA	TGTGCCAGTAGCACAACTAGCGCGGCCTACAATGAGCAGTTCTTC	CASSTTSAAYNEQFF
TRBV28	TRBD1	TRBJ2-7	once	TGTGCCAGCAACAGACAGGGGGCTTACGAGCAGTACTTC	CASNRQGAYEQYF
TRBV19	NA	TRBJ2-1	NA	TGTGCCAGTAGCCCCTGGCGGGGCTCCTACAATGAGCAGTTCTTC	CASSPWRGSYNEQFF
TRBV6-1	NA	TRBJ1-5	NA	TGTGCCAGCAGATTTACAAGCAATCAGCCCCAGCATTTT	CASRFTSNQPQHF
TRBV7-9	NA	TRBJ1-4	once	TGTGCCAGCAGCTTAGAAATGGGCCCTGGGGAAAAACTGTTTTTT	CASSLEMGPGEKLFF
TRBV6-5	TRBD1	TRBJ2-7	NA	TGTGCCAGCAGTTACGGGTGGACAGGCCACTACGAGCAGTACTTC	CASSYGWTGHYEQYF
TRBV9	NA	TRBJ2-7	NA	TGTGCCAGCAGCGTAGGAGGTGAGACCTCCTACGAGCAGTACTTC	CASSVGGETSYEQYF
TRBV7-3	TRBD1	TRBJ2-2	NA	TGTGCCAGTGGGACAGGACTGAACACCGGGGAGCTGTTTTTT	CASGTGLNTGELFF
TRBV10-3	NA	TRBJ1-1	NA	TGTGCCATCAGGGGCGAAGGCACTGAAGCTTTCTTT	CAIRGEGTEAFF